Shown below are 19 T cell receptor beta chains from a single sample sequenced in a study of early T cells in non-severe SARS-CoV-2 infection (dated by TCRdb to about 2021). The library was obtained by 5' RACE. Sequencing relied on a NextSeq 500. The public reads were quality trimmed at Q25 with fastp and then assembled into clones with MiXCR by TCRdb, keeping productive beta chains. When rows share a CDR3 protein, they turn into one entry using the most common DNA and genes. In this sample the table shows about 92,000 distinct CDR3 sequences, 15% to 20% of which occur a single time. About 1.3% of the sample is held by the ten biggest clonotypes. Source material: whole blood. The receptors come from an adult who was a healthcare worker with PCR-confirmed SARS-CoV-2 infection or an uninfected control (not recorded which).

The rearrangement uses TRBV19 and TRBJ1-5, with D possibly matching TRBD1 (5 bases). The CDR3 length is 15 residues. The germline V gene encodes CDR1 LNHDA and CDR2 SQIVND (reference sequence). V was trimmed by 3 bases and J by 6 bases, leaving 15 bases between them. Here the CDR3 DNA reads TGTGCCAGTAGTATCTTCGTCAGGGAAGTTCAGCCCCAGCATTTT. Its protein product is CASSIFVREVQPQHF.

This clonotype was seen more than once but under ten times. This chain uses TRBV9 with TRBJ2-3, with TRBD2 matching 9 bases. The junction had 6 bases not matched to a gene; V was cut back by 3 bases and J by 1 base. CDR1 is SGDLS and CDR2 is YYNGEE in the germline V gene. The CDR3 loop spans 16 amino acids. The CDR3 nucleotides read TGTGCCAGCAGCGGGGGGCGGACTAGCGGCACAGATACGCAGTATTTT. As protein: CASSGGRTSGTDTQYF.

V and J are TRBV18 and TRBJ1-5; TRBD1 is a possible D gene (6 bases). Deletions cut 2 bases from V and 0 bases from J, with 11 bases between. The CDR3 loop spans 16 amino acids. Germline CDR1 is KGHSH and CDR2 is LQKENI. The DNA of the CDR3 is TGTGCCAGCTCACCATCGTCAGGGGTTAGCAATCAGCCCCAGCATTTT. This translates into CASSPSSGVSNQPQHF.

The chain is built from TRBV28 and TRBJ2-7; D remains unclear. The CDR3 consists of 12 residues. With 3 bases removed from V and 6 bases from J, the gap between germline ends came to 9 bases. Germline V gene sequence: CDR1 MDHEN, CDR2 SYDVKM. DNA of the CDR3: TGTGCCAGCAGTTTCCGCTGGGGCGAGCAGTACTTC. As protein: CASSFRWGEQYF.

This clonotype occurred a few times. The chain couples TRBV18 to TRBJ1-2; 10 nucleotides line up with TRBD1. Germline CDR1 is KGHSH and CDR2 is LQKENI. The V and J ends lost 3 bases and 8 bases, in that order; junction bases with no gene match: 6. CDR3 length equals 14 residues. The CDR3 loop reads CASSPQGQGNGYTF. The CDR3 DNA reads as TGTGCCAGCTCACCCCAGGGACAGGGGAACGGCTACACCTTC.

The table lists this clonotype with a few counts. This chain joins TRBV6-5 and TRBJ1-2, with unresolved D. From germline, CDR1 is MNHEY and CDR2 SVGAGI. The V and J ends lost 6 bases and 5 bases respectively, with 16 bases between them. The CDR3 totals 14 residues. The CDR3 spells CASSLRTFPYGYTF. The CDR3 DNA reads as TGTGCCAGCAGCCTTAGGACCTTCCCATATGGCTACACCTTC.

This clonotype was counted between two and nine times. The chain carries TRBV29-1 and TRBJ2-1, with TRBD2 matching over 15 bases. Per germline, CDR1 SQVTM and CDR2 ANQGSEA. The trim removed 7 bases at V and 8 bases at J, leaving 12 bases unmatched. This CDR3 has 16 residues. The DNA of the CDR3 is TGCAGCGCTCATCCTTGGACTAGCGGGGGGGCTTATGAGCAGTTCTTC. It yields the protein CSAHPWTSGGAYEQFF.

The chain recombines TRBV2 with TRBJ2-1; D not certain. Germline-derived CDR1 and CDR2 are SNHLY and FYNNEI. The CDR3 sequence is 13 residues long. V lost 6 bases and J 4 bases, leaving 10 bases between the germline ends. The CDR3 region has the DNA TGTGCCAGCAGAGGATCTTCTTACAATGAGCAGTTCTTC. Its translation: CASRGSSYNEQFF.

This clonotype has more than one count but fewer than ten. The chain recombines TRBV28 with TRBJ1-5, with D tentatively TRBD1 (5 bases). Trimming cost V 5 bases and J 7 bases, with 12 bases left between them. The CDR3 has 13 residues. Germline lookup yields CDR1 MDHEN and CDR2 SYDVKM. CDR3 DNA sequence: TGTGCCAGCAGTACGGGAGGGGAGCAGCCCCAGCATTTT. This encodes CASSTGGEQPQHF. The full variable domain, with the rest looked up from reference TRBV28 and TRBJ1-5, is DVKVTQSSRYLVKRTGEKVFLECVQDMDHENMFWYRQDPGLGLRLIYFSYDVKMKEKGDIPEGYSVSREKKERFSLILESASTNQTSMYLCASSTGGEQPQHFGDGTRLSIL.

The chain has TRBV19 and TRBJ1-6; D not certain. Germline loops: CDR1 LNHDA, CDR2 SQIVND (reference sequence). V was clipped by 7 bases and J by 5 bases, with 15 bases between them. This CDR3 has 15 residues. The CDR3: CASMDRAEHNSPLHF. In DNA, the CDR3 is TGTGCCAGTATGGATCGGGCAGAACATAATTCACCCCTCCACTTT. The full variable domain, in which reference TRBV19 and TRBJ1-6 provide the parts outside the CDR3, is DGGITQSPKYLFRKEGQNVTLSCEQNLNHDAMYWYRQDPGQGLRLIYYSQIVNDFQKGDIAEGYSVSREKKESFPLTVTSAQKNPTAFYLCASMDRAEHNSPLHFGNGTRLTVT.

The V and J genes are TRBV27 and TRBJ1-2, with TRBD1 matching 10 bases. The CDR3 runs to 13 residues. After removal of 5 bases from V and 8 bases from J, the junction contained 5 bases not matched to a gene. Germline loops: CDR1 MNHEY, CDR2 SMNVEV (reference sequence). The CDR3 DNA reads TGTGCCAGCAGTCCCGGGACAGGGGTAGGCTACACCTTC. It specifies CASSPGTGVGYTF.

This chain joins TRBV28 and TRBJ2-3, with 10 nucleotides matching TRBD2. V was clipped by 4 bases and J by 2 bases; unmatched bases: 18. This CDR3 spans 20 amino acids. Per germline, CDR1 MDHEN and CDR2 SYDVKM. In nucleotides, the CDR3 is TGTGCCAGCAGTTCCCCTAGCGGGGGCCTTCAAACCGGAACCACAGATACGCAGTATTTT. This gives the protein CASSSPSGGLQTGTTDTQYF.

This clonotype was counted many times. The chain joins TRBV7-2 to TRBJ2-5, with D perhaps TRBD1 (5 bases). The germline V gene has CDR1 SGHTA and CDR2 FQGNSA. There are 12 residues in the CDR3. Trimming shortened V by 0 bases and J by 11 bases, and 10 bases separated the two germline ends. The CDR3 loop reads CASSLATDFQYF. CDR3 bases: TGTGCCAGCAGCTTAGCGACAGACTTTCAGTACTTC.

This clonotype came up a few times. This CDR3 is CASCNRGQQSPLHF. DNA for the CDR3: TGTGCCAGCTGTAACAGGGGGCAGCAATCACCCCTCCACTTT. The genes are TRBV6-1 and TRBJ1-6; 9 nucleotides agree with TRBD1. V was pared by 8 bases and J by 10 bases, with 9 bases of the junction left unmatched. Germline V lookup: CDR1 MNHNS, CDR2 SASEGT. The CDR3 contains 14 residues.

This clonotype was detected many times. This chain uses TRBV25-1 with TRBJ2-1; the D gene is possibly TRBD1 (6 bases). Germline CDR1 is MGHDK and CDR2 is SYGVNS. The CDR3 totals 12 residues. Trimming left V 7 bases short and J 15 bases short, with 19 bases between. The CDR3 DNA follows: TGTGCCAGCACCCCAGGGGCCCCGAGGCTGTTCTTC. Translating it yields CASTPGAPRLFF. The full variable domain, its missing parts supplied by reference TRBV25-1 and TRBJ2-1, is EADIYQTPRYLVIGTGKKITLECSQTMGHDKMYWYQQDPGMELHLIHYSYGVNSTEKGDLSSESTVSRIRTEHFPLTLESARPSHTSQYLCASTPGAPRLFFGPGTRLTVL.

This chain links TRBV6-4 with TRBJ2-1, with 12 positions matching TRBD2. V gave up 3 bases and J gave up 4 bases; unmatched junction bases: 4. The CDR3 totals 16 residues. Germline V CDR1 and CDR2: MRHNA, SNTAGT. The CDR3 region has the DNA TGTGCCAGCAGTGAGAGGACTAGCGGGGCTTACAATGAGCAGTTCTTC. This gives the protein CASSERTSGAYNEQFF.

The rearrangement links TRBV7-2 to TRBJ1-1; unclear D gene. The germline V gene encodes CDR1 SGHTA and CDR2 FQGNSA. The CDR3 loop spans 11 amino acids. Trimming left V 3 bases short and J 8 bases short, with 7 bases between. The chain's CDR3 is CASSFFGEAFF. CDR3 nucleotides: TGTGCCAGCAGCTTTTTTGGGGAAGCTTTCTTT.

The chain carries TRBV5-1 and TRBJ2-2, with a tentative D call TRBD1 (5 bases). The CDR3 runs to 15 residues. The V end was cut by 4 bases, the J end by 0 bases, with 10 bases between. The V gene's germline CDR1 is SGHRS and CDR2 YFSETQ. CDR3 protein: CASSQQDPNTGELFF. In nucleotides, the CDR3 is TGCGCCAGCAGCCAACAGGACCCGAACACCGGGGAGCTGTTTTTT.

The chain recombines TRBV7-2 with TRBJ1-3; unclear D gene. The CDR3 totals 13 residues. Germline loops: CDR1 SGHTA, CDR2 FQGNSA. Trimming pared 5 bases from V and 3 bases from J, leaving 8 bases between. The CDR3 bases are TGTGCCAGCAGCGCGCAAAGTGGAAACACCATATATTTT. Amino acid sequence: CASSAQSGNTIYF.